A selection of T cell receptor beta chains follows, all from one sample in a study of radiation and T cells in renal cell carcinoma. Method: immunoSEQ multiplex PCR; TCRdb's copy keeps in-frame clones and lacks some. The sample carries 150,000 to 200,000 clones, around 89% recorded once. This specimen consisted of blood, obtained from a patient whose treatment included radiotherapy and nephrectomy. Every receptor here comes from a woman between 45 and 60 years old with renal cell carcinoma. Both conserved end residues are part of each CDR3. Size tells how often a clone was seen (once, few, many) or the class of an expanded clone, and some rows leave it out.

V: TRBV2; size: NA; J: TRBJ1-1; CDR3: CASLKVGRTHTEAFF
V: TRBV9; size: NA; J: TRBJ2-3; CDR3: CASRKGASTDTQYF
V: TRBV5-1; size: NA; J: TRBJ2-3; CDR3: CASSSPGGRDTQYF
V: TRBV6-1; size: NA; J: TRBJ1-5; CDR3: CASSERVGGNQPQHF
V: TRBV18; size: once; J: TRBJ1-2; CDR3: CASSPSGTRSYGYTF
V: TRBV7-6; size: NA; J: TRBJ1-1; CDR3: CASSPGTVGTEAFF
V: TRBV5-1; size: NA; J: TRBJ1-2; CDR3: CASSSTGNLYGYTF
V: TRBV5-8; size: NA; J: TRBJ1-2; CDR3: CASSLAQRTGGYTF
V: TRBV21-1; size: NA; J: TRBJ1-1; CDR3: CASSQKWGNTEAFF
V: TRBV15; size: few; J: TRBJ1-1; CDR3: CATSSGWTGTEAFF
V: TRBV29-1; size: once; J: TRBJ1-2; CDR3: CSVGNPNYGYTF
V: TRBV6-6; size: NA; J: TRBJ1-6; CDR3: CASSYSNRGESPLHF
V: TRBV6-5; size: NA; J: TRBJ2-6; CDR3: CASSYSLSGANVLTF
V: TRBV19; size: NA; J: TRBJ1-1; CDR3: CASSTSLVQGYTEAFF
V: TRBV29-1; size: NA; J: TRBJ2-2; CDR3: CSVVYATGGFPGELFF
V: TRBV15; size: NA; J: TRBJ2-7; CDR3: CATSRESGYEQYF
V: TRBV2; size: NA; J: TRBJ1-2; CDR3: CASNPGQGGYGYTF
V: TRBV5-1; size: NA; J: TRBJ2-1; CDR3: CASSLAAGVSIEQFF
V: TRBV19; size: once; J: TRBJ1-4; CDR3: CASTSGGRQGTEKLFF
V: TRBV7-9; size: NA; J: TRBJ2-1; CDR3: CASSPPGLAGSEQFF
V: TRBV7-3; size: few; J: TRBJ2-2; CDR3: CAKTGELFF
V: TRBV29-1; size: NA; J: TRBJ2-3; CDR3: CSVELGGTDTQYF
V: TRBV7-2; size: NA; J: TRBJ2-1; CDR3: CASSKPSGGAHEQFF
V: TRBV2; size: few; J: TRBJ1-2; CDR3: CASSAGDNYGYTF
V: TRBV29-1; size: NA; J: TRBJ2-2; CDR3: CSVGWNTGELFF
V: TRBV7-2; size: NA; J: TRBJ2-1; CDR3: CASSLGEPAVHEQFF
V: TRBV7-9; size: NA; J: TRBJ2-5; CDR3: CASSLAFRETQYF
V: TRBV7-2; size: NA; J: TRBJ1-2; CDR3: CASSLRNRDGYTF
V: TRBV7-2; size: NA; J: TRBJ2-3; CDR3: CASSLRTSGGTDTQYF
V: TRBV13; size: NA; J: TRBJ2-7; CDR3: CASSLGHGTGSEQYF
V: TRBV7-3; size: NA; J: TRBJ2-2; CDR3: CASSLHGGVNTGELFF